The TCR beta chain described here comes from a study of STAT5B mutations in CD4+ large granular lymphocyte leukemia. Control samples were healthy donors' buffy coats. CDR3 length: 16 residues. V shed 5 bases and J 5 bases; nucleotides not matched to a gene: 9. Germline lookup yields CDR1 SGHVS and CDR2 FNYEAQ. Per the study methods: A productive frequency of 2.59 x 10-5 was the lowest detectable. Generated by immunoSEQ multiplex PCR, the TCRdb table keeps only in-frame clones and is missing some. Clone size and V and J calls were adopted from that table, with D and trimming inferred from the DNA. The sample holds around 48,000 clones; about three quarters are singletons and the top ten take more than 1.5%.

This receptor was identified in a human donor in good health. V gene TRBV7-6 combines with J gene TRBJ2-3; 11 nucleotides match TRBD1. The source material was CD4+ T cells from blood buffy coats. The CDR3 sequence is CASSPIADRGRDTQYF. CDR3 bases: TGTGCCAGCAGCCCGATAGCGGACAGGGGGCGAGATACGCAGTATTTT.